A selection of T cell receptor beta chains follows, all from one sample in a study of T cells in Graves' hyperthyroidism and ophthalmopathy. TCRdb reprocessed the multiplex PCR reads with MiXCR, giving one entry per CDR3 protein. The sample holds about 600,000 distinct CDR3 sequences, approximately 15% seen once. Sequencing was done on a sample of blood. These receptor sequences come from a woman between 50 and 59 years old with Graves' ophthalmopathy. Each CDR3 is given with its conserved first and last residue. Fields, in order: J gene, clone size, V gene, D gene, CDR3 DNA, CDR3 protein. A D gene is named only where the DNA matches it firmly. Size is stated for part of the rows, as once, few or many counts, or as a class when the clone is expanded.

TRBJ2-7	many	TRBV7-2	NA	TGTGCCAGCAGCTTACGCCGGGCGGGTGAGCAGTACTTC	CASSLRRAGEQYF
TRBJ1-2	NA	TRBV6-2/TRBV6-3	NA	TGTGCCACCTCTGTCTACAGGACGACCTATGGCTACACCTTC	CATSVYRTTYGYTF
TRBJ2-2	NA	TRBV28	TRBD1	TGTGCCAGCAGTTTCCTTCAGGGGGCAAGCACCGGGGAGCTGTTTTTT	CASSFLQGASTGELFF
TRBJ1-2	many	TRBV2	NA	TGTGCCAGCAGTGAGAACGGCTCTTTCGGCTACACCTTC	CASSENGSFGYTF
TRBJ2-3	many	TRBV29-1	NA	TGCAGCGTTGATAGGGGAGATACGCAGTATTTT	CSVDRGDTQYF
TRBJ2-7	many	TRBV20-1	NA	TGCAGTGCTAGGACTAACGACAGGCTGACCTACGAGCAGTACTTC	CSARTNDRLTYEQYF
TRBJ1-4	many	TRBV29-1	NA	TGCAGCGCGAAGGGATCTGCTAATGAAAAACTGTTTTTT	CSAKGSANEKLFF
TRBJ2-1	many	TRBV11-2	NA	TGTGCCAGCAGCGCCGGGAATGGCGGTTTCAATGAGCAGTTCTTC	CASSAGNGGFNEQFF
TRBJ2-3	NA	TRBV14	TRBD2	TGTGCCAGCAGCCGTATGGGACTAGCGGATAGCGCAGATACGCAGTATTTT	CASSRMGLADSADTQYF
TRBJ2-2	NA	TRBV9	TRBD2	TGTGCCAGCAGCGTAGGCTCTAGCGGGAGTTTTGGGGAGCTGTTTTTT	CASSVGSSGSFGELFF
TRBJ1-1	many	TRBV28	TRBD1	TGTGCCATTCGGACAGGGGGCACTGAAGCTTTCTTT	CAIRTGGTEAFF
TRBJ2-5	NA	TRBV28	TRBD1	TGTGCCAGCAGCTCGGGACAGGCTAGGACGGAGACCCAGTACTTC	CASSSGQARTETQYF
TRBJ2-5	NA	TRBV5-1	NA	TGCGCCAGCACCGAGGGGCCGGCTGGAGCAGAGACCCAGTACTTC	CASTEGPAGAETQYF
TRBJ2-7	NA	TRBV7-9	TRBD2	TGTGCCAGCAGCCCGAAGGGGGGACTAGCGGGAGTCTACGAGCAGTACTTC	CASSPKGGLAGVYEQYF
TRBJ2-7	many	TRBV6-2/TRBV6-3	NA	TGTGCCAGCAGTAAAAGGGGTGGCGAGCAGTACTTC	CASSKRGGEQYF
TRBJ2-7	many	TRBV28	NA	TGTGCCAGCAGACCTGGACTGTACGAGCAGTACTTC	CASRPGLYEQYF
TRBJ2-5	NA	TRBV20-1	NA	TGCAGTGCTGGGCTCCGTACCAAAGAGACCCAGTACTTC	CSAGLRTKETQYF
TRBJ2-1	many	TRBV30	NA	TGTTGCCTGGAGTCGGGAAATCGCTCCTACAATGAGCAGTTCTTC	CCLESGNRSYNEQFF
TRBJ2-2	many	TRBV12-3/TRBV12-4	NA	TGTGCCAGCACCCGAACGAGGACCGGGGAGCTGTTTTTT	CASTRTRTGELFF
TRBJ2-2	many	TRBV7-3	TRBD2	TGTGCCAGCAGCTTAAGCGGGAGAGGCACCGGGGAGCTGTTTTTT	CASSLSGRGTGELFF
TRBJ2-2	NA	TRBV5-1	NA	TGCGCCAGCAGCTTTCGGGGGCCCAAGAACACCGGGGAGCTGTTTTTT	CASSFRGPKNTGELFF
TRBJ2-2	many	TRBV6-2/TRBV6-3	NA	TGTGCCAGCAGTTACCCCGTGGGAGTGGACACCGGGGAGCTGTTTTTT	CASSYPVGVDTGELFF
TRBJ1-3	NA	TRBV18	NA	TGTGCCAGCTCACCGCGTGTAGGGAGCTCTGGAAACACCATATATTTT	CASSPRVGSSGNTIYF
TRBJ2-1	many	TRBV28	TRBD2	TGTGCCAGCAGACCTAAAGCGGGAGGGCCATCCCATGAGCAGTTCTTC	CASRPKAGGPSHEQFF
TRBJ1-5	NA	TRBV7-2	NA	TGTGCCAGCAGCGGGAGGGGTGGCAATCGGCCCCAGCATTTT	CASSGRGGNRPQHF
TRBJ2-7	NA	TRBV27	TRBD2	TGTGCCAGCAGTCCGGGGACTAGCGACATCTTCTACGAGCAGTACTTC	CASSPGTSDIFYEQYF
TRBJ2-7	NA	TRBV10-3	TRBD2	TGTGCCATCGGCCGGACTAGCGGGATCAACTACGAGCAGTACTTC	CAIGRTSGINYEQYF
TRBJ2-7	few	TRBV2	NA	TGTGCCAGCAGTTCCGGGATCACCCCTTACGAGCAGTACTTC	CASSSGITPYEQYF
TRBJ1-3	many	TRBV10-3	TRBD1	TGTGCCATCAGTGAGTCTGTTGGGACAGGGGGCGTTCGGCGGGACACCATATATTTT	CAISESVGTGGVRRDTIYF
TRBJ2-5	NA	TRBV4-1	TRBD2	TGCGCCAGCAGCCAAAAGGGCGGGAGATTGGAGACCCAGTACTTC	CASSQKGGRLETQYF
TRBJ2-1	many	TRBV6-2/TRBV6-3	NA	TGTGCCAGCGGCAGGGGCTTTAACAATGAGCAGTTCTTC	CASGRGFNNEQFF
TRBJ1-4	NA	TRBV12-3/TRBV12-4	NA	TGTGCCAGCAGTTTTACGGTTGTGGATGAAAAACTGTTTTTT	CASSFTVVDEKLFF
TRBJ2-7	NA	TRBV5-8	NA	TGTGCCAGCAGCCTAGCACTAGGCGCTACAACGTACGAGCAGTACTTC	CASSLALGATTYEQYF
TRBJ2-7	many	TRBV15	TRBD1	TGTGCCACCAGCAGAGGACAGGGGGACCTCCAAACCTACGAGCAGTACTTC	CATSRGQGDLQTYEQYF
TRBJ1-1	many	TRBV5-1	TRBD1	TGCGCCAGCAGCTGGGGTCAGGGGGCTGGCACTGAAGCTTTCTTT	CASSWGQGAGTEAFF
TRBJ2-7	many	TRBV27	TRBD1	TGTGCCAGCAGTTTATCAGTAGGACAGGGTATCCTCAACGAGCAGTACTTC	CASSLSVGQGILNEQYF
TRBJ2-1	many	TRBV14	TRBD1	TGTGCCAGCAGCCAAGATCGGAGGGACAGGCGAAATAACAATGAGCAGTTCTTC	CASSQDRRDRRNNNEQFF
TRBJ1-3	many	TRBV5-1	TRBD1	TGCGCCAGCAGCTCGGAGACAGGGGGAAACACCATATATTTT	CASSSETGGNTIYF
TRBJ2-7	many	TRBV10-3	NA	TGTGCCATCAGTGAGGGAAGAGACGAGCAGTACTTC	CAISEGRDEQYF
TRBJ2-1	NA	TRBV6-2/TRBV6-3	NA	TGTGCCAGCAGTGGGACAACTGAGCAGTTCTTC	CASSGTTEQFF
TRBJ2-1	NA	TRBV29-1	TRBD2	TGCAGCGTTTCTAGCGGGGAAATTGAGCAGTTCTTC	CSVSSGEIEQFF
TRBJ2-7	few	TRBV4-3	NA	TGCGCCAGCAGCCAAGATGAGGGTGGGGATTACGAGCAGTACTTC	CASSQDEGGDYEQYF
TRBJ2-1	many	TRBV29-1	TRBD2	TGCAGCGCTGGGGGACTAGCGGTCAATGAGCAGTTCTTC	CSAGGLAVNEQFF
TRBJ2-5	many	TRBV28	TRBD2	TGTGCCAGCAGTCGACCCGGGACTAGACAAGAGACCCAGTACTTC	CASSRPGTRQETQYF
TRBJ2-2	few	TRBV4-1	TRBD2	TGCGCCAGCAGCCAAGATCTGGGAACTAGCGGGATGGAAAACACCGGGGAGCTGTTTTTT	CASSQDLGTSGMENTGELFF